The rows below give T cell receptor beta chains drawn from one sample of a study of metastatic and nonmetastatic thyroid tumors. TCRdb called clones again from the PCR reads with MiXCR. Of 40,000 to 55,000 clones listed, about 15% are singletons. The sequenced sample was blood. Source of these receptors: a female donor with papillary thyroid cancer or a benign thyroid nodule (not recorded which). Some clones in this sample may be carry-over from other donors' samples. Each CDR3 is given with its conserved first and last residue. The order of the fields is clone size, J gene, V gene, D gene, CDR3 DNA, CDR3 protein. D genes are given only for firm matches. Size is stated for part of the rows, as once, few or many counts, or as a class when the clone is expanded.

many | TRBJ2-1 | TRBV27 | TRBD1 | TGTGCCAGCAGCTACGGACAGGAGCCCTACAATGAGCAGTTCTTC | CASSYGQEPYNEQFF
few | TRBJ1-2 | TRBV27 | TRBD1 | TGTGCCAGCAGCCGCGACAGGGGAGGAGGCTACACCTTC | CASSRDRGGGYTF
many | TRBJ2-1 | TRBV10-3 | - | TGTGCCACCTCAGGGTCCTGGGATGAGCAGTTCTTC | CATSGSWDEQFF
few | TRBJ1-5 | TRBV6-1 | - | TGTGCCACCCACGGGGGGACGGGTCATCATCAGCCCCAGCATTTT | CATHGGTGHHQPQHF
- | TRBJ1-1 | TRBV6-2/TRBV6-3 | TRBD1 | TGTGCCAGCAGTTACTCGATTCTGGGACAGGTCATGAACACTGAAGCTTTCTTT | CASSYSILGQVMNTEAFF
many | TRBJ1-4 | TRBV5-1 | - | TGCGCCAGCAGCTTGGCCGGGGCTGCAACTAATGAAAAACTGTTTTTT | CASSLAGAATNEKLFF
- | TRBJ1-5 | TRBV28 | - | TGTGCCAGCAGCCTAGGGGGTAGCAATCAGCCCCAGCATTTT | CASSLGGSNQPQHF
few | TRBJ1-3 | TRBV18 | - | TGTGCCAGCTCACCACGAGACTCCTGGAGCTCTGGAAACACCATATATTTT | CASSPRDSWSSGNTIYF
many | TRBJ2-3 | TRBV14 | - | TGTGCCAGCAGCCAAGATCCGGTCACAGATACGCAGTATTTT | CASSQDPVTDTQYF
- | TRBJ2-7 | TRBV28 | - | TGTGCCAGCAGGGGTCCAGGGGAAGGCTACGAGCAGTACTTC | CASRGPGEGYEQYF
- | TRBJ2-7 | TRBV20-1 | - | TGCAGTGCAAGAGATCTGGGCCGTCACTACGATCAGTACTTC | CSARDLGRHYDQYF
few | TRBJ1-6 | TRBV6-1 | TRBD1 | TGTGCCAGCAGGGGGACAGTTGGGCAATCACCCCTCCACTTT | CASRGTVGQSPLHF
- | TRBJ2-1 | TRBV11-2 | TRBD1 | TGTGCCAGCAGCTTGGGGGCAGGGGGAATACATGAGCAGTTCTTC | CASSLGAGGIHEQFF
many | TRBJ2-4 | TRBV5-1 | TRBD2 | TGCGCCAGCAGCTTGGCGGGGGGGCAAGGGGACATTCAGTACTTC | CASSLAGGQGDIQYF
many | TRBJ2-7 | TRBV2 | TRBD1 | TGTGCCAGCAGTCGAGGACAGGGGGGCAGCGAGCAGTACTTC | CASSRGQGGSEQYF
many | TRBJ1-2 | TRBV19 | - | TGTGCCAGTAGTATAGGAGCCTTCTATGGCTACACCTTC | CASSIGAFYGYTF